This T cell receptor beta chain was found in a study of human T cells and chemical hapten exposure. From the RACE reads, TCRdb called clonotypes with MiXCR, one entry per CDR3 protein. The data hold tens of thousands of distinct CDR3 sequences, with approximately 10% observed a single time. The CDR3 runs to 13 residues. Deletions cut 5 bases from V and 5 bases from J, with 9 bases between. The germline V gene encodes CDR1 SEHNR and CDR2 FQNEAQ (reference sequence). This sample's time point: patch test 3, about 24 weeks after DPC sensitization. Treatment specified: therapeutic diphenylcyclopropenone sensitization with weekly scalp DPC.

This chain uses TRBV7-9 with TRBJ2-2, with D tentatively TRBD1 (6 bases). The sequence was collected from a woman aged 25 to 45 with alopecia areata. Some clones in this sample may be carry-over from other donors' samples. Sequencing used whole blood, obtained in connection with sensitization to the hapten diphenylcyclopropenone (DPC). CDR3 sequence: CASSKTGTGELFF. The CDR3 nucleotides read TGTGCCAGCAGCAAAACAGGGACCGGGGAGCTGTTTTTT.